This T cell receptor (beta chain) appears in the sequencing data of a study of T cells after yellow fever vaccination. General study findings and limits: One caveat is that FACS-sorted repertoires could contain abundant clonotypes contaminating from the bulk population.

The CDR3 contains 15 residues. Deletions cut 0 bases from V and 3 bases from J, with 10 bases between. CDR1 is SGHRS, CDR2 YFSETQ, per germline. Note on this clonotype: Its target is not known.

Production of TCR cDNA was by 5'RACE template switching, which also added a universal primer site and UMIs. TCRdb reprocessed the 5' RACE reads with MiXCR, giving one entry per CDR3 protein. The repertoire holds about 74,000 distinct CDR3 sequences, with more than 5.5% as singletons. This chain links TRBV5-1 with TRBJ2-1; no reliable D call. The sequenced sample was CD8+ T cells sorted from PBMCs, obtained less than 6 days after the first yellow fever vaccination. This TCR derives from a man aged 18 to 35 who received the YFV17D yellow fever vaccine. CDR3 in DNA: TGCGCCAGCAGCTTGGCGTGGCAGAACTACAATGAGCAGTTCTTC. Amino acids: CASSLAWQNYNEQFF. Using reference TRBV5-1 and TRBJ2-1 for the parts outside the CDR3, the full variable domain is KAGVTQTPRYLIKTRGQQVTLSCSPISGHRSVSWYQQTPGQGLQFLFEYFSETQRNKGNFPGRFSGRQFSNSRSEMNVSTLELGDSALYLCASSLAWQNYNEQFFGPGTRLTVL.